The subject of this entry is one TCR beta chain. CDR3 length: 11 residues. V was trimmed by 5 bases and J by 11 bases, leaving 12 bases between them. This record belongs to a study of blood T cell repertoires in COVID-19. Profiling relied on immunoSEQ multiplex PCR, and the TCRdb table lists in-frame clones only, not all of them. In the table there are 60,000 to 80,000 clones, 65% to 90% of which are singletons. This TCR came from a man aged 50 or older with acute or convalescent COVID-19. The J gene is TRBJ1-1, the V gene TRBV12-3 or TRBV12-4, with unresolved D. The sample was peripheral blood. CDR3 amino acids: CASSPEWEAFF. CDR3 sequence (DNA): TGTGCCAGCAGTCCTGAGTGGGAGGCTTTCTTT.